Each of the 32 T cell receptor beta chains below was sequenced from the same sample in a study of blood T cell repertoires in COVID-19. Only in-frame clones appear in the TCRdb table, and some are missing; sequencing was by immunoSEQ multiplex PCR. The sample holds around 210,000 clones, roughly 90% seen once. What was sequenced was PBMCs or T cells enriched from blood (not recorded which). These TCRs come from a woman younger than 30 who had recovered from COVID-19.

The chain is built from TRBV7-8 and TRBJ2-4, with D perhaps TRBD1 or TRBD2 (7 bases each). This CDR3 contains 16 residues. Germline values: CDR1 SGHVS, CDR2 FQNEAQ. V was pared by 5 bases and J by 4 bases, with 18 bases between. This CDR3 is CASSQGGRGEKNIQYF. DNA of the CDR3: TGTGCCAGCAGCCAGGGGGGGAGAGGTGAAAAAAACATTCAGTACTTC. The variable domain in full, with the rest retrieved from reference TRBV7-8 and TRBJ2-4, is GAGVSQSPRYKVAKRGQDVALRCDPISGHVSLFWYQQALGQGPEFLTYFQNEAQLDKSGLPSDRFFAERPEGSVSTLKIQRTQQEDSAVYLCASSQGGRGEKNIQYFGAGTRLSVL.

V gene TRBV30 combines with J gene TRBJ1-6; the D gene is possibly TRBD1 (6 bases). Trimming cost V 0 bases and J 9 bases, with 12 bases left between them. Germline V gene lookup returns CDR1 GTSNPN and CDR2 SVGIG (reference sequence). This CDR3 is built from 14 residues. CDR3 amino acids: CAWSVQPGASPLHF. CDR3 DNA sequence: TGTGCCTGGAGTGTACAGCCAGGGGCTTCACCCCTCCACTTT.

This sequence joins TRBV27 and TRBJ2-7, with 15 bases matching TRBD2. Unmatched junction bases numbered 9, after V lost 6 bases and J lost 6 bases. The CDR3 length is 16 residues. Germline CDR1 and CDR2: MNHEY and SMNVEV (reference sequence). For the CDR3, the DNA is TGTGCCAGCAGCCGGCATGGGACTAGCGGGGGGATCGAGCAGTACTTC. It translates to CASSRHGTSGGIEQYF.

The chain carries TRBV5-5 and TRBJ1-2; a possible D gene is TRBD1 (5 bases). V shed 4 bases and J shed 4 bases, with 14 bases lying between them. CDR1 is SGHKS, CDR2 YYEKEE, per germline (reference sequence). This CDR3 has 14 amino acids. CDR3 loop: CASSRATGVYGYTF. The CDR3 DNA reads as TGTGCCAGCAGCAGAGCCACAGGCGTCTATGGCTACACCTTC. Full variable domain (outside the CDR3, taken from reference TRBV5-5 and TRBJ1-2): DAGVTQSPTHLIKTRGQQVTLRCSPISGHKSVSWYQQVLGQGPQFIFQYYEKEERGRGNFPDRFSARQFPNYSSELNVNALLLGDSALYLCASSRATGVYGYTFGSGTRLTVV.

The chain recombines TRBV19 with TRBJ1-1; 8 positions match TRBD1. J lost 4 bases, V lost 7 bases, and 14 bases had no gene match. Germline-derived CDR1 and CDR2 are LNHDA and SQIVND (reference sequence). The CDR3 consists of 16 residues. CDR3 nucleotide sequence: TGTGCCAGTACCAGCGACAGGGGCGTAATGGGCACTGAAGCTTTCTTT. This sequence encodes CASTSDRGVMGTEAFF. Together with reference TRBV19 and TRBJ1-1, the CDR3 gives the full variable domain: DGGITQSPKYLFRKEGQNVTLSCEQNLNHDAMYWYRQDPGQGLRLIYYSQIVNDFQKGDIAEGYSVSREKKESFPLTVTSAQKNPTAFYLCASTSDRGVMGTEAFFGQGTRLTVV.

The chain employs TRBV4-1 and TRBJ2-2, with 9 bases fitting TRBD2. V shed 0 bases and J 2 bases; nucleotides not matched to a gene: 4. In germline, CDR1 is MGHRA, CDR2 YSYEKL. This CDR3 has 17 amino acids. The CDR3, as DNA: TGCGCCAGCAGCCAAGAGCGGGGGGGCTTCAACACCGGGGAGCTGTTTTTT. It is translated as CASSQERGGFNTGELFF.

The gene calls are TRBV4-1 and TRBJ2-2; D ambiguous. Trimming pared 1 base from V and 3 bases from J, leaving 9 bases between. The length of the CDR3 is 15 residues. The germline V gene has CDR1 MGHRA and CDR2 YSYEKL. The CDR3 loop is CASSQVYRDTGELFF. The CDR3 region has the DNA TGCGCCAGCAGCCAAGTTTACCGGGACACCGGGGAGCTGTTTTTT.

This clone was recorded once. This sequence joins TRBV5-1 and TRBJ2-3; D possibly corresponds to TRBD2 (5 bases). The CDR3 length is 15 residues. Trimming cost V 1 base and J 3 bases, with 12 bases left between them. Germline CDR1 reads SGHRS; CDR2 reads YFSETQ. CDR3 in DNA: TGCGCCAGCAGCTTGAACGGGGATAGGACAGATACGCAGTATTTT. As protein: CASSLNGDRTDTQYF.

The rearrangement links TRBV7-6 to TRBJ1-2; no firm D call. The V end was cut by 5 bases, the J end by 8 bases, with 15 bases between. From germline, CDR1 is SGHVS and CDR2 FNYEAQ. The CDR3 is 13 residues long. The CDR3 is CASSPRIGEGYTF. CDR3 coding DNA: TGTGCCAGCAGCCCGAGGATCGGGGAAGGCTACACCTTC.

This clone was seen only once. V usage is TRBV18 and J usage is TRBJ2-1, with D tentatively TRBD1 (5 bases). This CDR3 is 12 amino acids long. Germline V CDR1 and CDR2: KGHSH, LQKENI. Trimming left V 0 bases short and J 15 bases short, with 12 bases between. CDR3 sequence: CASSPPSRGLFF. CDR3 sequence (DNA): TGTGCCAGCTCACCACCGTCTAGGGGCCTGTTCTTC.

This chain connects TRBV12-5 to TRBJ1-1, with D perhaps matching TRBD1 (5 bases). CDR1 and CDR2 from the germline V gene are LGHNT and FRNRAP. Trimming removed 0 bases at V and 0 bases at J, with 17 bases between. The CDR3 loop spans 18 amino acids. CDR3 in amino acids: CASGLVAGPAGLNTEAFF. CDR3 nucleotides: TGTGCTAGTGGTTTGGTAGCGGGCCCTGCAGGGCTGAACACTGAAGCTTTCTTT.

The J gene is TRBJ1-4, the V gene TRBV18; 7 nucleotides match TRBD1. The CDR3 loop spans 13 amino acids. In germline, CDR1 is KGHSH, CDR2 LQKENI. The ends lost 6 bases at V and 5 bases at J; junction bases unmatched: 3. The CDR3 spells CASSPGGNEKLFF. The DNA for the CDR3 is TGTGCCAGCTCCCCAGGGGGGAATGAAAAACTGTTTTTT.

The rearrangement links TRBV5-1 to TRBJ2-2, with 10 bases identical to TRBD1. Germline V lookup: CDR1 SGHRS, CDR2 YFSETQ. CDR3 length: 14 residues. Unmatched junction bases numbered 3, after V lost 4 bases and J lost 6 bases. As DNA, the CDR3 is TGCGCCAGCAGCGCCGGGACAGGGGCCGGGGAGCTGTTTTTT. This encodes CASSAGTGAGELFF. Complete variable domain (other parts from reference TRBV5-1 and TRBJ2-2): KAGVTQTPRYLIKTRGQQVTLSCSPISGHRSVSWYQQTPGQGLQFLFEYFSETQRNKGNFPGRFSGRQFSNSRSEMNVSTLELGDSALYLCASSAGTGAGELFFGEGSRLTVL.

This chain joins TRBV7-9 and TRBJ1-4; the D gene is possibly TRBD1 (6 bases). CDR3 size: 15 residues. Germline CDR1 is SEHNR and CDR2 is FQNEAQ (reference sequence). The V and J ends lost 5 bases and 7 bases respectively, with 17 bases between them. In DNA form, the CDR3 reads TGTGCCAGCAGCCTAGGCAGGGGAGGGACTGAAAAACTGTTTTTT. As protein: CASSLGRGGTEKLFF. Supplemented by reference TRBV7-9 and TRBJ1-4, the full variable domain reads DTGVSQNPRHKITKRGQNVTFRCDPISEHNRLYWYRQTLGQGPEFLTYFQNEAQLEKSRLLSDRFSAERPKGSFSTLEIQRTEQGDSAMYLCASSLGRGGTEKLFFGSGTQLSVL.

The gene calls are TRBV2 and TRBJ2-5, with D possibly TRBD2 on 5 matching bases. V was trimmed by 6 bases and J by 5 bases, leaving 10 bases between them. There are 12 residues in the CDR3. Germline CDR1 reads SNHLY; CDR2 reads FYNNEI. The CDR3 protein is CASRTIMETQYF. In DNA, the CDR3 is TGTGCCAGCAGGACTATTATGGAGACCCAGTACTTC. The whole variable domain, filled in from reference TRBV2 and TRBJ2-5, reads EPEVTQTPSHQVTQMGQEVILRCVPISNHLYFYWYRQILGQKVEFLVSFYNNEISEKSEIFDDQFSVERPDGSNFTLKIRSTKLEDSAMYFCASRTIMETQYFGPGTRLLVL.

The CDR3 here is CASSGGGFYGYTF. The CDR3 DNA follows: TGTGCCAGTAGTGGTGGCGGCTTCTATGGCTACACCTTC. The gene calls are TRBV19 and TRBJ1-2; D remains unclear. Trimming stripped 5 bases from V and 4 bases from J, with 11 bases between. There are 13 residues in the CDR3. Germline V gene sequence: CDR1 LNHDA, CDR2 SQIVND (reference sequence).

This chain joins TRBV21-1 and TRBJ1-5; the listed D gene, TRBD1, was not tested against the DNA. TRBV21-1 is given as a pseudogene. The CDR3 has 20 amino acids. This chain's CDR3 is CASSPQRQVVHNRANQPQHF. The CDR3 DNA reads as TGTGCCAGCAGCCCTCAGAGGCAGGTGGTCCATAACAGGGCCAATCAGCCCCAGCATTTT.

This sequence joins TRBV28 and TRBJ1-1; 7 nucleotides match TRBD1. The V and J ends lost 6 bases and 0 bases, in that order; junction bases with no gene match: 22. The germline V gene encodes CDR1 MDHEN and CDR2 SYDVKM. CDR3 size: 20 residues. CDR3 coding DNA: TGTGCCAGCAGCGGACCAGAACAGGGGTTTCCGCAGCAAATGAACACTGAAGCTTTCTTT. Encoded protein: CASSGPEQGFPQQMNTEAFF.

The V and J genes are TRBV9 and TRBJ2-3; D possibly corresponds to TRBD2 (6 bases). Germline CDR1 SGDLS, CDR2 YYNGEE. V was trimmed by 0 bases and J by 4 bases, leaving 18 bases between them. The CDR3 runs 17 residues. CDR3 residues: CASSVAISPGRADTQYF. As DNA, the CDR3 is TGTGCCAGCAGCGTAGCTATCAGTCCCGGGAGAGCAGATACGCAGTATTTT.

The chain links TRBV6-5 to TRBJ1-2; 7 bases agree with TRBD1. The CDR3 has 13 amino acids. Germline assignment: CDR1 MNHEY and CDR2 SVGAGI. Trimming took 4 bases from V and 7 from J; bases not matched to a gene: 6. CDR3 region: CASSSQGWGGYTF. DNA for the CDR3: TGTGCCAGCAGTTCACAGGGGTGGGGTGGCTACACCTTC.

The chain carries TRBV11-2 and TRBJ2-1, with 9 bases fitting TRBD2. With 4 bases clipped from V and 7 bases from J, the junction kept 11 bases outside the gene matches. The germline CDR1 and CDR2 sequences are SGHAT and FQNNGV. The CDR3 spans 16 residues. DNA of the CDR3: TGTGCCAGCAGCTCCCTGAGGGCGGGGGGGCCGAATGAGCAGTTCTTC. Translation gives CASSSLRAGGPNEQFF.

The CDR3 sequence is CASSSGQGKDEQYF. The CDR3, as DNA: TGTGCCAGCAGCTCGGGACAGGGAAAGGACGAGCAGTACTTC. The chain links TRBV11-2 to TRBJ2-7, with TRBD1 identical over 9 bases. The CDR3 extends over 14 amino acids. The J segment lost 5 bases and the V segment lost 4 bases, leaving 6 bases of the junction unmatched. The germline V gene has CDR1 SGHAT and CDR2 FQNNGV.

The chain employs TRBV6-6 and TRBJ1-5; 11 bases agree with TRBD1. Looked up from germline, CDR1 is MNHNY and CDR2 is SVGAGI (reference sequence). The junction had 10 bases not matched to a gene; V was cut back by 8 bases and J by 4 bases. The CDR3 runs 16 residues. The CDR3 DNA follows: TGTGCCAGCCGAAATACCGGGACAGGGGGGAATCAGCCCCAGCATTTT. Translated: CASRNTGTGGNQPQHF.

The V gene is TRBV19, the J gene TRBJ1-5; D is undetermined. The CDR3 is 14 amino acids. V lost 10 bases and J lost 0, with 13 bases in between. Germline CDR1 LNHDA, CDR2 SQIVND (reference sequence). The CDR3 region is CATGYRGSNQPQHF. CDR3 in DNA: TGTGCCACGGGGTATCGGGGTAGCAATCAGCCCCAGCATTTT.

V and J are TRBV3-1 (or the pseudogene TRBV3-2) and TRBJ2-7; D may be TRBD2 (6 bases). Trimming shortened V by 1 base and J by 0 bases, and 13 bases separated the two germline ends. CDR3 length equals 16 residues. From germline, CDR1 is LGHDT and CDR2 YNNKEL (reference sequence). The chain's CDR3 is CASSQAWSGSSYEQYF. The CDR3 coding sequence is TGTGCCAGCAGCCAAGCTTGGAGCGGGTCCTCCTACGAGCAGTACTTC.

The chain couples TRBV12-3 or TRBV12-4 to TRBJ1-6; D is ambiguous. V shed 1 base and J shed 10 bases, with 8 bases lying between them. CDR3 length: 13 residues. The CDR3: CASSLGARSPLHF. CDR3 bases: TGTGCCAGCAGTTTAGGGGCGCGCTCACCCCTCCACTTT.

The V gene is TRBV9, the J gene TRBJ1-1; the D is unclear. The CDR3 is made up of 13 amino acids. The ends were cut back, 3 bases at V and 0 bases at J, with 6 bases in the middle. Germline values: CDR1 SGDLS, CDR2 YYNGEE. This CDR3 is CASSAGVNTEAFF. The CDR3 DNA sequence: TGTGCCAGCAGCGCCGGGGTGAACACTGAAGCTTTCTTT. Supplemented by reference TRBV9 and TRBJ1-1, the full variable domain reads DSGVTQTPKHLITATGQRVTLRCSPRSGDLSVYWYQQSLDQGLQFLIQYYNGEERAKGNILERFSAQQFPDLHSELNLSSLELGDSALYFCASSAGVNTEAFFGQGTRLTVV.

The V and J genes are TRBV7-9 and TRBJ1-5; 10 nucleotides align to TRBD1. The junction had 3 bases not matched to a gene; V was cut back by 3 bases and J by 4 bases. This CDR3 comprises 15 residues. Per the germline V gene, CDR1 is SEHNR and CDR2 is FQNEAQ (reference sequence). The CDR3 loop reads CASSFGTGANQPQHF. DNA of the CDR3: TGTGCCAGCAGCTTCGGGACAGGGGCTAATCAGCCCCAGCATTTT.

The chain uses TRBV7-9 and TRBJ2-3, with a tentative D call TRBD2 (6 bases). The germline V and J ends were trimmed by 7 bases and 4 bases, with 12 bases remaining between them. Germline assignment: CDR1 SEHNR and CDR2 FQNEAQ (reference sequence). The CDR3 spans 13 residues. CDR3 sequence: CASIGGGADTQYF. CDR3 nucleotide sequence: TGTGCCAGCATCGGGGGTGGGGCAGATACGCAGTATTTT.

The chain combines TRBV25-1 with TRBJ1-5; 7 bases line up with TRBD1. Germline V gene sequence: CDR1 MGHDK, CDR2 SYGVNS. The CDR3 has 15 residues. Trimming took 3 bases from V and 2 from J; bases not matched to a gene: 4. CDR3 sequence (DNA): TGTGCCAGCAGTGAGACAGGGAAGGGCAATCAGCCCCAGCATTTT. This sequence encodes CASSETGKGNQPQHF.

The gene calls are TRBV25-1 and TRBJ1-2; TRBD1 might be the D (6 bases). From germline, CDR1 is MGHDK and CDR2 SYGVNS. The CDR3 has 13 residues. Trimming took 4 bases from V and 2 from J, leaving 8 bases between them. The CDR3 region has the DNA TGTGCCAGCAGTGCAGGGGCGAACTATGGCTACACCTTC. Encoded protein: CASSAGANYGYTF.

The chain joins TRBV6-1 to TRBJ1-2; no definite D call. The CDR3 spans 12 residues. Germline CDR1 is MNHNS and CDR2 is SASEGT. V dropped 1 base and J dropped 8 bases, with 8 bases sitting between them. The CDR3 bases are TGTGCCAGCAGTGAAGGGGCCACCGGCTACACCTTC. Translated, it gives CASSEGATGYTF.